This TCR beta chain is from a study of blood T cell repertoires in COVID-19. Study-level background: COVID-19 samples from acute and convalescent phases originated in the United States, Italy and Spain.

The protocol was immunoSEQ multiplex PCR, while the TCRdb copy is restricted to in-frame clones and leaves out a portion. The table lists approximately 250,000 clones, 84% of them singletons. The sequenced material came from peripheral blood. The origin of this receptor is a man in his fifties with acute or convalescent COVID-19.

The CDR3 DNA sequence: TGTGCCAGCGCAGGGACAGTCGGGGAAGAGACCCAGTACTTC. It codes for CASAGTVGEETQYF. The rearrangement links TRBV9 to TRBJ2-5, with 7 bases lining up with TRBD1. The CDR3 loop spans 14 amino acids. Germline CDR1 and CDR2: SGDLS and YYNGEE. Losses at the gene ends were 7 bases for V and 3 bases for J; bases not matched to a gene: 9.